A single sample is the source of the 18 T cell receptor beta chains below, sequenced in a study of patients and donors after allogeneic stem cell transplantation. TCRdb itself ran the RT-PCR reads through MiXCR, one entry per CDR3 protein. The sample includes hundreds of thousands of distinct CDR3 sequences, under 20% seen only once; the top ten take around 7.2%. Sequencing used blood, either unsorted or a sorted T cell fraction (not recorded which). The receptors originated from a human donor who was either an allogeneic HSCT recipient or a stem cell or donor lymphocyte infusion donor (not recorded which). It is not recorded whose cells these are; they may come from a transplant donor.

This clonotype turned up a few times. The chain recombines TRBV20-1 with TRBJ2-1; D uncertain. Trimming shortened V by 0 bases and J by 4 bases, and 10 bases separated the two germline ends. The length of the CDR3 is 14 residues. Germline CDR1 reads DFQATT; CDR2 reads SNEGSKA (reference sequence). The CDR3 spells CSARDAFLYNEQFF. The CDR3 region has the DNA TGCAGTGCTAGAGATGCATTCTTATACAATGAGCAGTTCTTC.

This clonotype was counted only a few times. The chain is built from TRBV5-1 and TRBJ1-1, with a tentative D call TRBD1 (5 bases). V gave up 8 bases and J gave up 5 bases, with 19 bases separating them. The CDR3 loop spans 14 amino acids. Germline loops: CDR1 SGHRS, CDR2 YFSETQ. CDR3 amino acids: CASYGGGVRTEAFF. The CDR3 coding sequence is TGCGCCAGTTACGGGGGTGGGGTGAGGACTGAAGCTTTCTTT.

This chain connects TRBV12-3 or TRBV12-4 to TRBJ1-5; tentative D call: TRBD1 (6 bases). V lost 3 bases, J lost 0 bases, and 18 bases lay in between. The CDR3 runs 18 residues. The CDR3 reads CASSLSGAGLVSNQPQHF. The CDR3 DNA is TGTGCCAGCAGTTTGTCAGGGGCGGGTTTAGTTAGCAATCAGCCCCAGCATTTT.

This clonotype was observed a handful of times. J is TRBJ2-5 and V is TRBV9; 7 bases fit TRBD2. Trimming cost V 0 bases and J 2 bases; bases outside gene matches: 7. The V gene's germline CDR1 is SGDLS and CDR2 YYNGEE. The CDR3 loop spans 16 amino acids. CDR3 DNA: TGTGCCAGCAGCGTAGGGGGACTAAGGGGACAAGAGACCCAGTACTTC. This encodes CASSVGGLRGQETQYF.

This clonotype was observed a few times. The rearrangement joins TRBV11-2 to TRBJ2-1; possibly TRBD1 or TRBD2 for D (5 bases each). CDR1 and CDR2 from the germline V gene are SGHAT and FQNNGV. The germline V and J ends were trimmed by 2 bases and 5 bases, with 13 bases remaining between them. The CDR3 is 15 residues long. CDR3 residues: CASSLTGLLDNEQFF. The CDR3, as DNA: TGTGCCAGCAGCTTAACAGGACTCCTCGACAATGAGCAGTTCTTC.

This clonotype was picked up a small number of times. J is TRBJ2-3 and V is TRBV19, with D maybe TRBD1 (5 bases). Germline-derived CDR1 and CDR2 are LNHDA and SQIVND (reference sequence). The CDR3 totals 14 residues. Trimming removed 6 bases at V and 3 bases at J, with 13 bases between. This CDR3 is CASRGKGWTDTQYF. The CDR3 bases are TGTGCCAGTAGGGGCAAGGGGTGGACAGATACGCAGTATTTT.

The gene calls are TRBV7-6 and TRBJ1-1; D is perhaps TRBD1 (5 bases). CDR1 and CDR2 (germline): SGHVS, FNYEAQ. V gave up 1 base and J gave up 0 bases, with 9 bases separating them. This CDR3 has 15 residues. CDR3 nucleotides: TGTGCCAGCAGCTTAGTCGGGGCCTTGAACACTGAAGCTTTCTTT. The encoded protein is CASSLVGALNTEAFF.

The J gene is TRBJ2-7, the V gene TRBV18; 9 bases align to TRBD1. Germline CDR1 KGHSH, CDR2 LQKENI. The CDR3 has 15 amino acids. V shed 3 bases, J shed 6 bases, and the junction held 9 bases outside the gene matches. CDR3 in DNA: TGTGCCAGCTCACCTGCCCAGGGACAGGGTGTCGAGCAGTACTTC. It codes for CASSPAQGQGVEQYF. Drawing the rest from reference TRBV18 and TRBJ2-7, the complete variable domain is NAGVMQNPRHLVRRRGQEARLRCSPMKGHSHVYWYRQLPEEGLKFMVYLQKENIIDESGMPKERFSAEFPKEGPSILRIQQVVRGDSAAYFCASSPAQGQGVEQYFGPGTRLTVT.

There are a few counts of this clonotype. DNA of the CDR3: TGTGCCACCATCGGACTAGCTAGCTCTGGGGCCAACGTCCTGACTTTC. Its protein product is CATIGLASSGANVLTF. The chain combines TRBV7-9 with TRBJ2-6, with 8 bases matching TRBD2. The germline V gene has CDR1 SEHNR and CDR2 FQNEAQ (reference sequence). J was trimmed by 0 bases and V by 10 bases; bases with no gene match: 8. The CDR3 has 16 amino acids.

The chain couples TRBV12-3 or TRBV12-4 to TRBJ2-2; D ambiguous. This CDR3 has 14 residues. Trimming cost V 7 bases and J 6 bases, with 15 bases left between them. The CDR3: CASTPSPWAGELFF. The CDR3, as DNA: TGTGCCAGCACCCCCTCCCCCTGGGCCGGGGAGCTGTTTTTT.

This chain connects TRBV3-1 to TRBJ2-1, with D perhaps matching TRBD1 or TRBD2 (5 bases each). The CDR3 runs to 12 residues. The germline V gene encodes CDR1 LGHDT and CDR2 YNNKEL (reference sequence). V shed 4 bases and J shed 12 bases, with 13 bases lying between them. CDR3 sequence (DNA): TGTGCCAGCAGCCTCGAGCCGGGACCGCAGTTCTTC. Amino acid sequence: CASSLEPGPQFF.

The chain links TRBV20-1 to TRBJ1-1; D remains ambiguous. This CDR3 is built from 12 residues. Germline lookup yields CDR1 DFQATT and CDR2 SNEGSKA (reference sequence). V lost 5 bases and J lost 2, with 9 bases in between. As DNA, the CDR3 is TGCAGTGCTCCGGGAAAAAACACTGAAGCTTTCTTT. Translated: CSAPGKNTEAFF.

The chain uses TRBV7-8 and TRBJ2-2; a possible D gene is TRBD1 (5 bases). The V gene's germline CDR1 is SGHVS and CDR2 FQNEAQ. V was cut by 5 bases and J by 0 bases, with 13 bases left in between. The CDR3 sequence is 16 residues long. The CDR3 region is CASSAYRISNTGELFF. In DNA, the CDR3 is TGTGCCAGCAGCGCTTACAGGATATCGAACACCGGGGAGCTGTTTTTT. Variable domain in full (rest from reference TRBV7-8 and TRBJ2-2): GAGVSQSPRYKVAKRGQDVALRCDPISGHVSLFWYQQALGQGPEFLTYFQNEAQLDKSGLPSDRFFAERPEGSVSTLKIQRTQQEDSAVYLCASSAYRISNTGELFFGEGSRLTVL.

This clonotype has a handful of counts. The V call is TRBV6-5, the J call TRBJ2-3; D may be TRBD2 (5 bases). Germline V lookup: CDR1 MNHEY, CDR2 SVGAGI. V shed 2 bases and J shed 4 bases, with 16 bases lying between them. The CDR3 is made up of 16 amino acids. CDR3 in amino acids: CASSYEVGENPDTQYF. CDR3 DNA sequence: TGTGCCAGCAGTTACGAAGTTGGGGAGAATCCAGATACGCAGTATTTT.

This clonotype was observed a handful of times. V is TRBV7-9 and J is TRBJ2-1, with TRBD2 identical over 7 bases. With 8 bases clipped from V and 6 bases from J, the junction kept 7 bases outside the gene matches. Germline values: CDR1 SEHNR, CDR2 FQNEAQ (reference sequence). The CDR3 length is 13 residues. The CDR3 reads CASWEGRPNEQFF. The CDR3 DNA reads TGTGCCAGCTGGGAGGGGCGACCCAATGAGCAGTTCTTC.

The chain employs TRBV4-2 and TRBJ2-2, with D perhaps TRBD2 (5 bases). This CDR3 is built from 13 residues. Per germline, CDR1 LGHNA and CDR2 YNFKEQ. V lost 8 bases and J 6 bases, leaving 13 bases between the germline ends. This CDR3 is CASANGSPGELFF. The DNA for the CDR3 is TGTGCCAGCGCCAATGGGAGTCCCGGGGAGCTGTTTTTT.

The chain joins TRBV9 to TRBJ2-5; TRBD2 might be the D (7 bases). The CDR3 has 14 amino acids. Looked up from germline, CDR1 is SGDLS and CDR2 is YYNGEE. Trimming took off 7 bases at V and 2 bases at J, with 15 bases between the two ends. The CDR3 DNA is TGTGCCAGCGGGAGGGGGGAGCCTCAAGAGACCCAGTACTTC. This encodes CASGRGEPQETQYF.

The rearrangement uses TRBV14 and TRBJ1-2, with 11 bases lining up with TRBD1. The length of the CDR3 is 18 residues. Germline lookup yields CDR1 SGHDN and CDR2 FVKESK. V trimming: 2 bases; J trimming: 8 bases; junction bases outside the gene matches: 16. CDR3 bases: TGTGCCAGCAGCCAACTCAGAGGAGAGGGACAGGGGGACCACGGCTACACCTTC. Translating it yields CASSQLRGEGQGDHGYTF.